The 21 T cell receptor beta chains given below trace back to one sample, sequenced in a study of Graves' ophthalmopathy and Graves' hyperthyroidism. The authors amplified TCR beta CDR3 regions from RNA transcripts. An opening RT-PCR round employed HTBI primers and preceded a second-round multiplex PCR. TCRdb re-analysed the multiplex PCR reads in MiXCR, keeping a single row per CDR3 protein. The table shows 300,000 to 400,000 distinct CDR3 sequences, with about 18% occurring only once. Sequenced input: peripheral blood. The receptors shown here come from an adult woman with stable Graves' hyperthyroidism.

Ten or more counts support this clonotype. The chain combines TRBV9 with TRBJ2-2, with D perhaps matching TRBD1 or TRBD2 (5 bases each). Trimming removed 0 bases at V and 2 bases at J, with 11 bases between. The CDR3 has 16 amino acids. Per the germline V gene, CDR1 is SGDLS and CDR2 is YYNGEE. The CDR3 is CASSVVSRDNTGELFF. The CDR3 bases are TGTGCCAGCAGCGTAGTTAGCAGGGACAACACCGGGGAGCTGTTTTTT. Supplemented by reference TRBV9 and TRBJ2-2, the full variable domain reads DSGVTQTPKHLITATGQRVTLRCSPRSGDLSVYWYQQSLDQGLQFLIQYYNGEERAKGNILERFSAQQFPDLHSELNLSSLELGDSALYFCASSVVSRDNTGELFFGEGSRLTVL.

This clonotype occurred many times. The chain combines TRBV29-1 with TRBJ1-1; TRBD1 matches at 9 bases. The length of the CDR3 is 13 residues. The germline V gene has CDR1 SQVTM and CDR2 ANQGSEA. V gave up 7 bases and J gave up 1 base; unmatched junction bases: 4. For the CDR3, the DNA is TGCAGCGGGGGACAGGGTTCGAACACTGAAGCTTTCTTT. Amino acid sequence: CSGGQGSNTEAFF.

CDR3 amino acids: CASGLDLYQPQHF. CDR3 sequence (DNA): TGTGCTAGTGGTTTGGACTTGTATCAGCCCCAGCATTTT. This rearrangement joins TRBV12-5 to TRBJ1-5; D not resolved. Germline loops: CDR1 LGHNT, CDR2 FRNRAP. Deletions cut 1 base from V and 5 bases from J, with 6 bases between. The CDR3 length is 13 residues.

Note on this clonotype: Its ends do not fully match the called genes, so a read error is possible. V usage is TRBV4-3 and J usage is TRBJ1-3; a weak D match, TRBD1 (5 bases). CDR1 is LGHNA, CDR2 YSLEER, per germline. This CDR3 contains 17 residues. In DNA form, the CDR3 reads TGCGCCAGCAGCCAAGGAGTGGCAGGGCCGAATGGAAACACTATATATTTT. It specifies CASSQGVAGPNGNTIYF.

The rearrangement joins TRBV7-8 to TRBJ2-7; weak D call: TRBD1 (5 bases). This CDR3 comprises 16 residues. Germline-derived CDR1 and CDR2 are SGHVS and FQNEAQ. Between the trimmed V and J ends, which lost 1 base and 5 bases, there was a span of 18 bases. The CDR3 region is CASSLVVYGAANEQYF. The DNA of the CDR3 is TGTGCCAGCAGCTTAGTGGTATATGGGGCAGCGAACGAGCAGTACTTC.

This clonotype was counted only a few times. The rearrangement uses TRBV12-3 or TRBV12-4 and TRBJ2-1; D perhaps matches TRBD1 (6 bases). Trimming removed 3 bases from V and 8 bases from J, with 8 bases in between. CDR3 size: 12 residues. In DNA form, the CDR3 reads TGTGCCAGCAGTTTTGGGGGCGATGAGCAGTTCTTC. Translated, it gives CASSFGGDEQFF.

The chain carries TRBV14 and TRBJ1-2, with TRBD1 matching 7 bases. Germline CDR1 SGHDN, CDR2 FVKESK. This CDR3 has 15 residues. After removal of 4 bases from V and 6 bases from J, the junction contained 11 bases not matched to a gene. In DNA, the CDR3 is TGTGCCAGCAGCCTTACTCCCCTGGACAGGAATGGCTACACCTTC. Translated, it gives CASSLTPLDRNGYTF.

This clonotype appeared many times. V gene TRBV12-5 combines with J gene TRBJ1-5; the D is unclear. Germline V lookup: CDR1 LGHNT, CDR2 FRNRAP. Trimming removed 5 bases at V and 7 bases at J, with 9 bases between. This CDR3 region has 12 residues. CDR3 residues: CASGAGAQPQHF. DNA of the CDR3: TGTGCTAGTGGTGCCGGCGCGCAGCCCCAGCATTTT. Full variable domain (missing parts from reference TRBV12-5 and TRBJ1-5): DARVTQTPRHKVTEMGQEVTMRCQPILGHNTVFWYRQTMMQGLELLAYFRNRAPLDDSGMPKDRFSAEMPDATLATLKIQPSEPRDSAVYFCASGAGAQPQHFGDGTRLSIL.

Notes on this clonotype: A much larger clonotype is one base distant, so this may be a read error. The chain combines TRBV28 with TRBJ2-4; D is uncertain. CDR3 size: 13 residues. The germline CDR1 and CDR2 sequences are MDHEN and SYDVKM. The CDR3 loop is CASSYGAKNIKYF. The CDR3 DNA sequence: TGTGCCAGCAGTTACGGTGCCAAAAACATTAAGTACTTC.

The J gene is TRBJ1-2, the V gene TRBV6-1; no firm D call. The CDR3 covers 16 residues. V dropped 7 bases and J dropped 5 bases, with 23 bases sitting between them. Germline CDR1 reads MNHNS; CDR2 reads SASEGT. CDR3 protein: CASNTEAGPTPYGYTF. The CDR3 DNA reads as TGTGCCAGCAACACCGAGGCAGGACCTACCCCGTATGGCTACACCTTC.

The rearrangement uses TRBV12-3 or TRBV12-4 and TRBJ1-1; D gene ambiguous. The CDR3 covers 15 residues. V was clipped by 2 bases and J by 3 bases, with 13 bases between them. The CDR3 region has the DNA TGTGCCAGCAGTTTAAATAGACGGATGGACACTGAAGCTTTCTTT. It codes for CASSLNRRMDTEAFF.

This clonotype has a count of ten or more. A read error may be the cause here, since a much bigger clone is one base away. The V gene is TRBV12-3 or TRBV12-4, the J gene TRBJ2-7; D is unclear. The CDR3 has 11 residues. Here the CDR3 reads CASGFENEQYF. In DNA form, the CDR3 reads TGTGCCAGCGGTTTTGAAAACGAGCAGTACTTC.

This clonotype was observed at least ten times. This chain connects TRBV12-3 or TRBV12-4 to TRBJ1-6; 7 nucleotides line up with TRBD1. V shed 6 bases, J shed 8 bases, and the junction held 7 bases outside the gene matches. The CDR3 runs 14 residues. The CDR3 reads CASRYDRDYSPLHF. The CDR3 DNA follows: TGTGCCAGCAGATATGACAGGGACTATTCACCCCTCCACTTT.

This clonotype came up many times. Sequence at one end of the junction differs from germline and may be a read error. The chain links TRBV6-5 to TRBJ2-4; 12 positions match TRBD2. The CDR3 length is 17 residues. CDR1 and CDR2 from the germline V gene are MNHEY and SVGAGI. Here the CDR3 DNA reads TGTGCCAGCAGTCCCCTTTTGAGACTAGCGGGAGAGAGCATTAAGTACTTC. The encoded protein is CASSPLLRLAGESIKYF.

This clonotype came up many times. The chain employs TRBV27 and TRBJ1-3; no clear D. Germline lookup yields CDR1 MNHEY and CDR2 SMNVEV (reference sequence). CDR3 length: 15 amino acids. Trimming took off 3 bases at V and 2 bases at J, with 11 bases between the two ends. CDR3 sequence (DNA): TGTGCCAGCAGTTTGCGGGCAGCAACTGGAAACACCATATATTTT. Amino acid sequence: CASSLRAATGNTIYF.

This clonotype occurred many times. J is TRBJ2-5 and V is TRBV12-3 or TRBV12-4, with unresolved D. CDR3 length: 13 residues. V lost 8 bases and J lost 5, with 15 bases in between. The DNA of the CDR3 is TGTGCCAGCGCATTGAGGCACACCGAGACCCAGTACTTC. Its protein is CASALRHTETQYF.

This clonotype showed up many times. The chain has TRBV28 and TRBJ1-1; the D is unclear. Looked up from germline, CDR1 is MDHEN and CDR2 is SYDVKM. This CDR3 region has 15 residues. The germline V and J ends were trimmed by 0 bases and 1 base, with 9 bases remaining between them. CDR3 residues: CASSLWGPPNTEAFF. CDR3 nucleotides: TGTGCCAGCAGTTTATGGGGCCCCCCGAACACTGAAGCTTTCTTT.

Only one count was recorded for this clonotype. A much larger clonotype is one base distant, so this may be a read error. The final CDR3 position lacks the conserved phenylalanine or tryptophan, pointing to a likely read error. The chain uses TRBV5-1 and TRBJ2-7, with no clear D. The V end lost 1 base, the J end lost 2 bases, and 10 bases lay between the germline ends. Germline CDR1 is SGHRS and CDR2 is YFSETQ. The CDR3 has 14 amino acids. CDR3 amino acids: CASSLRGGAYEQYL. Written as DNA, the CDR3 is TGCGCCAGCAGCTTGAGAGGTGGGGCCTACGAGCAGTACTTG.

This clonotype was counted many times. CDR3 region: CASTGPSRGHFNSPLHF. As DNA, the CDR3 is TGTGCCAGCACCGGCCCGTCGCGGGGGCACTTTAATTCACCCCTCCACTTT. This chain joins TRBV28 and TRBJ1-6; D may be TRBD1 (6 bases). The CDR3 consists of 17 residues. Germline CDR1 is MDHEN and CDR2 is SYDVKM. V was shortened by 7 bases and J by 6 bases, with 22 bases between the two germline ends.

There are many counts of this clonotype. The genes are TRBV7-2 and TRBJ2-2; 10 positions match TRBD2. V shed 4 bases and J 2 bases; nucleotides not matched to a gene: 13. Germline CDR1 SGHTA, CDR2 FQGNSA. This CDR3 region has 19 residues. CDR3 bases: TGTGCCAGCAGCTCCCACATTCCCGGGACTAGCGTCAACACCGGGGAGCTGTTTTTT. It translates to CASSSHIPGTSVNTGELFF.

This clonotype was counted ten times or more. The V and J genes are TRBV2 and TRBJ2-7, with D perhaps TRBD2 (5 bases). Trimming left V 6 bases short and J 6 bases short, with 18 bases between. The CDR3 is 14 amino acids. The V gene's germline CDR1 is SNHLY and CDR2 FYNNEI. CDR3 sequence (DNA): TGTGCCAGCAGGGCCCCCCTGAGAGGGATCGAGCAGTACTTC. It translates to CASRAPLRGIEQYF.